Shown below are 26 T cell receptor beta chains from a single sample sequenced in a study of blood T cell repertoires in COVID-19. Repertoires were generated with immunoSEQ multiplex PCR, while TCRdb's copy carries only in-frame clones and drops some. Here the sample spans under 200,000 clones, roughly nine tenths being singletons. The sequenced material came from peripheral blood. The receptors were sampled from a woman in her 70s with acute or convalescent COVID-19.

The CDR3 is CASSYFYGDRVGEQYF. The CDR3, as DNA: TGTGCCAGCAGTTACTTTTATGGGGACAGGGTTGGCGAGCAGTACTTC. The rearrangement uses TRBV6-2 or TRBV6-3 and TRBJ2-7; 9 positions match TRBD1. There are 16 residues in the CDR3. V shed 1 base and J 6 bases; nucleotides not matched to a gene: 10. The germline gives CDR1 MNHEY, CDR2 SVGEGT.

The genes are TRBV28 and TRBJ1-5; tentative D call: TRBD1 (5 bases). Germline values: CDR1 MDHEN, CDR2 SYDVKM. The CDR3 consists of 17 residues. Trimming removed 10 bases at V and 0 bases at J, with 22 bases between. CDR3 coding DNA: TGTGCCACCGCCCGGCGGGGGGGAACTCGTAGCAATCAGCCCCAGCATTTT. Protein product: CATARRGGTRSNQPQHF.

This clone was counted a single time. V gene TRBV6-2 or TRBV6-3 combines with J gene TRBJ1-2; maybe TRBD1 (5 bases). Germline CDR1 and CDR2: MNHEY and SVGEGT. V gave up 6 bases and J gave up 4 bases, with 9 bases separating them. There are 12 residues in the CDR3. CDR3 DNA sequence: TGTGCCAGCAGCCCCGGGGGCTATGGCTACACCTTC. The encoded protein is CASSPGGYGYTF.

CDR3 bases: TGTGCCAGCAGTTTATGGGCTAGCGGGGCGAACACCGGGGAGCTGTTTTTT. It yields the protein CASSLWASGANTGELFF. V gene TRBV28 combines with J gene TRBJ2-2, with 9 bases that match TRBD2. The ends lost 0 bases at V and 0 bases at J; junction bases unmatched: 2. This CDR3 comprises 17 residues. Germline CDR1 is MDHEN and CDR2 is SYDVKM.

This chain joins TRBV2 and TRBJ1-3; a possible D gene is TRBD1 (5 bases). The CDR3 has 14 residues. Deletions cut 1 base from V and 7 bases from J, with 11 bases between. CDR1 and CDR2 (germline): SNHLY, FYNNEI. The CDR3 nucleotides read TGTGCCAGCAGTGAAGTAGGGGAGGCTAACACCATATATTTT. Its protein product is CASSEVGEANTIYF.

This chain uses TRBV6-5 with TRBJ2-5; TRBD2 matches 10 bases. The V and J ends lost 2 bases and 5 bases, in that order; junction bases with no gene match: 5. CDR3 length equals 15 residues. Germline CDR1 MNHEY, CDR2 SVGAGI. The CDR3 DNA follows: TGTGCCAGCAGTTACAGTCTAGCGGGGGTTGAGACCCAGTACTTC. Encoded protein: CASSYSLAGVETQYF.

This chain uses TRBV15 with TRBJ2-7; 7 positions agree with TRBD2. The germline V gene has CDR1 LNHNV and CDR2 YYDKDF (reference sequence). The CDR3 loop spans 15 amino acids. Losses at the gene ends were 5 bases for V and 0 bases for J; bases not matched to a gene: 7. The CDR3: CATSAWRGSSYEQYF. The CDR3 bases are TGTGCCACCAGCGCTTGGCGGGGGTCCTCCTACGAGCAGTACTTC.

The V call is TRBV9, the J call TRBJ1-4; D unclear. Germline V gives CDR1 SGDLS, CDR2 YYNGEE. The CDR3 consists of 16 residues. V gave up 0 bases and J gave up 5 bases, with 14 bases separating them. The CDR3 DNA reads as TGTGCCAGCAGCGTAGGGGAGGGCTTGGGGAATGAAAAACTGTTTTTT. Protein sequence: CASSVGEGLGNEKLFF.

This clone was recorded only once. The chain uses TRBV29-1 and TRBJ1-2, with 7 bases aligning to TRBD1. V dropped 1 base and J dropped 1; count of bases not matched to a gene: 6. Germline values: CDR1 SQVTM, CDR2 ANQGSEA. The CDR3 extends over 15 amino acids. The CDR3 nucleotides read TGCAGCGTTGAAGGAGGCAGGGGGATTAACTATGGCTACACCTTC. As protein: CSVEGGRGINYGYTF.

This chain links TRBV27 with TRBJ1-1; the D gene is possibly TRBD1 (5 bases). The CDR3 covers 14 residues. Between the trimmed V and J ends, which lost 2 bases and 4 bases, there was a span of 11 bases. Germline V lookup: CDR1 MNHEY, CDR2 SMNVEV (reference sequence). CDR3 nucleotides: TGTGCCAGCAGTTTAATGGGCGGGGGCACTGAAGCTTTCTTT. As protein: CASSLMGGGTEAFF.

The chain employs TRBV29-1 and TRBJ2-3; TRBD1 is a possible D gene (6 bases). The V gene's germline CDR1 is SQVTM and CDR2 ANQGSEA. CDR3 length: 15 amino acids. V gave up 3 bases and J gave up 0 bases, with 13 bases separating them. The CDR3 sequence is CSVDGQGLSTDTQYF. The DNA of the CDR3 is TGCAGCGTTGACGGCCAGGGGCTAAGCACAGATACGCAGTATTTT.

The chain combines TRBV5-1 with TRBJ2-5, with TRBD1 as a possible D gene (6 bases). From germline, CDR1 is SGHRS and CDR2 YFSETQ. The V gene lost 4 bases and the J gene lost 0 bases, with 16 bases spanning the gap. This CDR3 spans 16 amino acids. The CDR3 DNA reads TGCGCCAGCAGCCTACTAGGGGGACATTACCAAGAGACCCAGTACTTC. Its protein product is CASSLLGGHYQETQYF.

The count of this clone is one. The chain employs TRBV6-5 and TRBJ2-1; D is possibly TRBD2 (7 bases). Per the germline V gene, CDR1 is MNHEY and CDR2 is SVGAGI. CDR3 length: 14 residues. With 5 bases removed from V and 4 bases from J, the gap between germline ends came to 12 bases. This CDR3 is CASSKGGPYNEQFF. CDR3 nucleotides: TGTGCCAGCAGTAAGGGGGGGCCTTACAATGAGCAGTTCTTC.

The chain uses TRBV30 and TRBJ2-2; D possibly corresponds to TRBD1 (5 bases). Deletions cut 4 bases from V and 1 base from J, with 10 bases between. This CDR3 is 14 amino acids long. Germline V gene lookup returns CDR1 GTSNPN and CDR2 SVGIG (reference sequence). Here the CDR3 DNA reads TGTGCCTGGATTCTCACAGGGAACACCGGGGAGCTGTTTTTT. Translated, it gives CAWILTGNTGELFF.

The CDR3 is CASSQGYGGEKLFF. CDR3 sequence (DNA): TGCGCCAGCAGCCAAGGGTATGGGGGCGAAAAACTGTTTTTT. The chain links TRBV4-3 to TRBJ1-4, with D perhaps TRBD1 (6 bases). The CDR3 loop spans 14 amino acids. Trimming left V 1 base short and J 8 bases short, with 11 bases between. Germline loops: CDR1 LGHNA, CDR2 YSLEER.

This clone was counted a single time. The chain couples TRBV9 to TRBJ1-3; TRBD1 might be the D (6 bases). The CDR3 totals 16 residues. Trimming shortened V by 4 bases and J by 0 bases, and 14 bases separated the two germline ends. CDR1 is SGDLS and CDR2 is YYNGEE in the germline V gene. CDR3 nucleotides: TGTGCCAGCAGCCAATATCAGGGGACCTCTGGAAACACCATATATTTT. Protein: CASSQYQGTSGNTIYF.

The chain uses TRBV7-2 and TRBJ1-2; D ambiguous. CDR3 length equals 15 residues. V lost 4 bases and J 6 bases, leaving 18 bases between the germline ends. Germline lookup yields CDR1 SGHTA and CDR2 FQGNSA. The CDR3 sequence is CASSSTQPGNHGYTF. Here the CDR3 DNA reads TGTGCCAGCAGCTCCACCCAACCAGGCAACCATGGCTACACCTTC. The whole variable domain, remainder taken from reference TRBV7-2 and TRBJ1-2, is GAGVSQSPSNKVTEKGKDVELRCDPISGHTALYWYRQSLGQGLEFLIYFQGNSAPDKSGLPSDRFSAERTGGSVSTLTIQRTQQEDSAVYLCASSSTQPGNHGYTFGSGTRLTVV.

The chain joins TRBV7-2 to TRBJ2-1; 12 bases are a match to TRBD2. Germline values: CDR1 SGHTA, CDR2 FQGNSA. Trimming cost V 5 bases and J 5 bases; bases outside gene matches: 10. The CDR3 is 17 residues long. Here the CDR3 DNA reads TGTGCCAGCAGCCTAATTGGACTAGCGGGAATAAACAATGAGCAGTTCTTC. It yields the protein CASSLIGLAGINNEQFF.

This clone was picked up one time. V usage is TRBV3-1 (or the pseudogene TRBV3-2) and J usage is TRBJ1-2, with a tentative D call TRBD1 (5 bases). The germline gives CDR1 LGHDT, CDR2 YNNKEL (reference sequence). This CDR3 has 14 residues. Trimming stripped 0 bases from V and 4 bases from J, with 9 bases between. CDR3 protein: CASSQEGRAYGYTF. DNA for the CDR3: TGTGCCAGCAGCCAAGAAGGCAGGGCCTATGGCTACACCTTC.

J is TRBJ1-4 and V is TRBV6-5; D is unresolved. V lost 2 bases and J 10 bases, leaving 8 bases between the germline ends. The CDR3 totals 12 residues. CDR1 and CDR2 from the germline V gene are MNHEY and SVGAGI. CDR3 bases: TGTGCCAGCAGTTACGGACGGGGAAAACTGTTTTTT. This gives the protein CASSYGRGKLFF.

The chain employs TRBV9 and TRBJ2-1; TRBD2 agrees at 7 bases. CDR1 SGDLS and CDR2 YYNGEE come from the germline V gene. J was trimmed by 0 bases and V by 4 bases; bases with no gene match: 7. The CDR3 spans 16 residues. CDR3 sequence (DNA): TGTGCCAGCAGCCCGAGGGGCGGGAGCTCCTACAATGAGCAGTTCTTC. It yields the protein CASSPRGGSSYNEQFF.

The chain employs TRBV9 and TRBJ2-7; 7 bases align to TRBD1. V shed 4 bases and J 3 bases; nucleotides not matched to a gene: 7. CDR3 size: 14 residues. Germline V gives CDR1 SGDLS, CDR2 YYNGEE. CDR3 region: CASSPRGQSYEQYF. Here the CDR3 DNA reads TGTGCCAGCAGCCCAAGGGGACAGAGCTACGAGCAGTACTTC. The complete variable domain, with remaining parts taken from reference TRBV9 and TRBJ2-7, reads DSGVTQTPKHLITATGQRVTLRCSPRSGDLSVYWYQQSLDQGLQFLIQYYNGEERAKGNILERFSAQQFPDLHSELNLSSLELGDSALYFCASSPRGQSYEQYFGPGTRLTVT.

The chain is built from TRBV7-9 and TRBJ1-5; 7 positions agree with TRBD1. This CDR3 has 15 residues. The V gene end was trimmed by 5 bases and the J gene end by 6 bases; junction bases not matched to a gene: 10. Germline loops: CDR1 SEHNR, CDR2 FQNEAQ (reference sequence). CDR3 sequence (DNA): TGTGCCAGCAGCGTCTCCGGGACAGCGGGTCAGCCCCAGCATTTT. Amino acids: CASSVSGTAGQPQHF.

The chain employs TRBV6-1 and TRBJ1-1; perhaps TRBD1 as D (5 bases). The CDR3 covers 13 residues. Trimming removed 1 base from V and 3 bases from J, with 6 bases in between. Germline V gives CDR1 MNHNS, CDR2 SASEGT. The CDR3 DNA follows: TGTGCCAGCAGTGAAGTAGGGGACACTGAAGCTTTCTTT. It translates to CASSEVGDTEAFF.

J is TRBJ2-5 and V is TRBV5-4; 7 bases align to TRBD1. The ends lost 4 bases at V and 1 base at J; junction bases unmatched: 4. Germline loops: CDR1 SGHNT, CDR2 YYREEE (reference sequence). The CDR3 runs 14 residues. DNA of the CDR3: TGTGCCAGCAGCCCGGGACAGCTCCAAGAGACCCAGTACTTC. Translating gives CASSPGQLQETQYF.

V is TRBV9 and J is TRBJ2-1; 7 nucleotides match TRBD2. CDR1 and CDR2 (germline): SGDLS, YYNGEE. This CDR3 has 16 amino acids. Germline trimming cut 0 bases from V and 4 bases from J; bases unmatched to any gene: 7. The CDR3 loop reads CASSVGWRGLYNEQFF. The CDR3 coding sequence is TGTGCCAGCAGCGTAGGTTGGCGGGGGTTGTACAATGAGCAGTTCTTC.